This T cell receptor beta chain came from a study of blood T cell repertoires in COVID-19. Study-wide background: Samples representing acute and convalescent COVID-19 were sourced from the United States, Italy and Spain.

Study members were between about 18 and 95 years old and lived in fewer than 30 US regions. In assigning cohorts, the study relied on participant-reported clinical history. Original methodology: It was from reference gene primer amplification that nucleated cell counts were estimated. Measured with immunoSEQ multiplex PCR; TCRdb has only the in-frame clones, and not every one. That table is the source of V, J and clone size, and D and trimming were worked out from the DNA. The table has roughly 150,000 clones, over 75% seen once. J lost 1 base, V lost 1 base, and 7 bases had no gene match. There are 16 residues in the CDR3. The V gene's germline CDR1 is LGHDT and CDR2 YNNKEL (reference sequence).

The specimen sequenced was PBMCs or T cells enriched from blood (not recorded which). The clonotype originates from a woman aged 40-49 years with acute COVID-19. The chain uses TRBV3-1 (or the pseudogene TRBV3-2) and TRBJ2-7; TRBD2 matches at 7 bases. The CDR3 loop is CASSQASLAVSYEQYF. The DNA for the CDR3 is TGTGCCAGCAGCCAAGCTTCCCTAGCGGTTTCCTACGAGCAGTACTTC.